This TCR beta chain comes out of a study of pediatric ulcerative colitis. Generated by immunoSEQ multiplex PCR, the TCRdb table keeps only in-frame clones and is missing some. This table has some 25,000 clones, approximately 71% appearing once. During colonoscopy, one to two rectal pinch biopsies were collected. The table lists this clone with a few counts. Germline trimming cut 7 bases from V and 6 bases from J; bases unmatched to any gene: 6. The CDR3 is made up of 12 amino acids. Germline CDR1 and CDR2: SQVTM and ANQGSEA. The TCR originated in a boy between 10 and 17 years old with severe ulcerative colitis. The chain recombines TRBV29-1 with TRBJ2-3; TRBD2 agrees at 8 bases. The sequencing input was gut tissue. The CDR3 nucleotides read TGCAGCGCCCAACTAGCGGTGGATACGCAGTATTTT. Its protein product is CSAQLAVDTQYF.